This entry lists 9 T cell receptor beta chains sequenced from one sample in a study of blood T cells in healthy people across ages. A sample-barcoded 5' primer and a J-beta primer mix were used in a second PCR of roughly 7 to 11 cycles. TCRdb reanalysed the 5' RACE reads using MiXCR and keeps one entry per CDR3 protein. The sample lists 700,000 to 900,000 distinct CDR3 sequences, about 26% occurring once. The same sample was also used in a study of T cells of mothers and their children.

The sequencing input was blood. These receptors were taken from a boy aged 10-17 years in good health.

This clonotype was counted only a few times. The chain recombines TRBV7-3 with TRBJ1-6; 7 bases match TRBD1. The CDR3 totals 13 residues. Looked up from germline, CDR1 is SGHTA and CDR2 is FQGTGA. With 5 bases clipped from V and 7 bases from J, the junction kept 2 bases outside the gene matches. CDR3 coding DNA: TGTGCCAGCAGCGCACAGGGGAATTCACCCCTCCACTTT. Protein product: CASSAQGNSPLHF.

V is TRBV6-5 and J is TRBJ1-4; D call uncertain. Germline V gene data show CDR1 as MNHEY and CDR2 as SVGAGI. V lost 5 bases and J lost 8, with 15 bases in between. The CDR3 extends over 14 amino acids. CDR3 residues: CASSAAASREKLFF. Here the CDR3 DNA reads TGTGCCAGCAGTGCGGCCGCTTCGCGGGAAAAACTGTTTTTT.

V gene TRBV20-1 combines with J gene TRBJ2-7, with 9 positions matching TRBD1. The CDR3 is made up of 13 amino acids. V was pared by 4 bases and J by 5 bases, with 6 bases of the junction left unmatched. From germline, CDR1 is DFQATT and CDR2 SNEGSKA (reference sequence). The CDR3 nucleotides read TGCAGTGCTAACAGGGGGCAATACGACGAGCAGTACTTC. It is translated as CSANRGQYDEQYF.

The chain recombines TRBV27 with TRBJ2-1; D unresolved. Trimming stripped 6 bases from V and 8 bases from J, with 8 bases between. CDR1 is MNHEY, CDR2 SMNVEV, per germline (reference sequence). This CDR3 has 11 amino acids. The DNA of the CDR3 is TGTGCCAGCAGCTCTATTTATGAGCAGTTCTTC. This translates into CASSSIYEQFF.

The chain recombines TRBV5-1 with TRBJ1-1; D gene uncertain. CDR3 length: 15 residues. CDR1 is SGHRS, CDR2 YFSETQ, per germline. Between the trimmed V and J ends, which lost 4 bases and 0 bases, there was a span of 13 bases. This chain's CDR3 is CASSKEQTMNTEAFF. DNA of the CDR3: TGCGCCAGCAGCAAGGAACAGACGATGAACACTGAAGCTTTCTTT.

This sequence joins TRBV19 and TRBJ2-5; 8 bases map to TRBD1. The germline CDR1 and CDR2 sequences are LNHDA and SQIVND (reference sequence). V gave up 10 bases and J gave up 5 bases; unmatched junction bases: 3. This CDR3 has 11 amino acids. The CDR3, as DNA: TGTGCCAATAGACAGGGGGAGACCCAGTACTTC. Translated, it gives CANRQGETQYF. The whole variable domain, filled in from reference TRBV19 and TRBJ2-5, reads DGGITQSPKYLFRKEGQNVTLSCEQNLNHDAMYWYRQDPGQGLRLIYYSQIVNDFQKGDIAEGYSVSREKKESFPLTVTSAQKNPTAFYLCANRQGETQYFGPGTRLLVL.

The rearrangement links TRBV4-1 to TRBJ1-3; 8 positions match TRBD1. Trimming at V came to 3 bases and at J to 0 bases, leaving 7 bases not matched to a gene. CDR1 MGHRA and CDR2 YSYEKL come from the germline V gene. This CDR3 spans 17 amino acids. The CDR3 DNA sequence: TGCGCCAGCAGCCACCTCCGACAGGGGAGCTCTGGAAACACCATATATTTT. It yields the protein CASSHLRQGSSGNTIYF.

This clonotype has at least ten counts. The chain combines TRBV3-1 with TRBJ2-1; the D gene is possibly TRBD2 (5 bases). This CDR3 spans 17 amino acids. Germline V CDR1 and CDR2: LGHDT, YNNKEL (reference sequence). Trimming removed 0 bases from V and 0 bases from J, with 12 bases in between. Here the CDR3 DNA reads TGTGCCAGCAGCCAAGACGGCCTAGCCCGCTCCTACAATGAGCAGTTCTTC. Protein: CASSQDGLARSYNEQFF.

The chain is built from TRBV6-5 and TRBJ2-5; 10 bases line up with TRBD2. The last part of the DNA fits TRBJ2-1 better; the J call may be wrong. The CDR3 has 16 amino acids. Germline assignment: CDR1 MNHEY and CDR2 SVGAGI. CDR3 in DNA: TGTGCCAGCAGTTACGCCGGGACTAGCGTATCCAATGAGCAGTTCTTC. Translating gives CASSYAGTSVSNEQFF.